Following are 25 T cell receptor beta chains from one sample sequenced in a study of T cell changes during pregnancy in multiple sclerosis. TCRdb's table, derived via immunoSEQ multiplex PCR, lists solely in-frame clones and lacks some. The data show 34,000 or so clones, approximately 90% seen once. Source: CD8+ T cells from peripheral blood mononuclear cells, taken before pregnancy. The receptors originated from a female donor with multiple sclerosis, enrolled in a pregnancy study.

This rearrangement joins TRBV18 to TRBJ2-1, with 8 bases fitting TRBD1. Germline CDR1 reads KGHSH; CDR2 reads LQKENI. The CDR3 loop spans 14 amino acids. V was clipped by 3 bases and J by 5 bases; unmatched bases: 3. The CDR3 sequence: CASSPPDRDNEQFF. The CDR3 DNA reads TGTGCCAGCTCACCGCCGGACAGGGACAATGAGCAGTTCTTC. The full variable domain, rest sourced from reference TRBV18 and TRBJ2-1, is NAGVMQNPRHLVRRRGQEARLRCSPMKGHSHVYWYRQLPEEGLKFMVYLQKENIIDESGMPKERFSAEFPKEGPSILRIQQVVRGDSAAYFCASSPPDRDNEQFFGPGTRLTVL.

This sequence joins TRBV4-1 and TRBJ2-1, with 8 positions matching TRBD2. Losses at the gene ends were 0 bases for V and 12 bases for J; bases not matched to a gene: 4. In germline, CDR1 is MGHRA, CDR2 YSYEKL. This CDR3 has 13 amino acids. The CDR3 sequence: CASSQDEAGGQFF. The CDR3 region has the DNA TGCGCCAGCAGCCAAGATGAGGCGGGGGGGCAGTTCTTC.

The chain is built from TRBV19 and TRBJ2-5; 8 positions agree with TRBD2. The V and J ends lost 3 bases and 4 bases, in that order; junction bases with no gene match: 13. This CDR3 region has 17 residues. The V gene's germline CDR1 is LNHDA and CDR2 SQIVND (reference sequence). The CDR3 region has the DNA TGTGCCAGTAGTATTCCCCAGCATGCGGGGGGCGTAGAGACCCAGTACTTC. Protein: CASSIPQHAGGVETQYF.

The V call is TRBV19, the J call TRBJ2-7; D gene ambiguous. Per the germline V gene, CDR1 is LNHDA and CDR2 is SQIVND (reference sequence). V lost 5 bases and J lost 3, with 11 bases in between. CDR3 length: 13 residues. In DNA form, the CDR3 reads TGTGCCAGTAGTGCTTCGATAGTCTACGAGCAGTACTTC. It translates to CASSASIVYEQYF.

The chain carries TRBV10-2 and TRBJ2-7, with D perhaps matching TRBD2 (6 bases). This CDR3 contains 16 residues. Trimming left V 8 bases short and J 2 bases short, with 22 bases between. Germline V gene lookup returns CDR1 WSHSY and CDR2 SAAADI. The CDR3 nucleotides read TGCGCCAGCGCCCCACGACTGACGGGAGTTCCCTACGAGCAGTACTTC. Residues: CASAPRLTGVPYEQYF.

The chain couples TRBV4-1 to TRBJ2-7, with D possibly matching TRBD2 (6 bases). V was cut by 0 bases and J by 10 bases, with 16 bases left in between. The CDR3 consists of 14 residues. Per germline, CDR1 MGHRA and CDR2 YSYEKL. The CDR3 region is CASSQEGSSEDQYF. The CDR3 DNA is TGCGCCAGCAGCCAAGAAGGATCTAGCGAAGATCAGTACTTC.

The chain is built from TRBV12-5 and TRBJ1-5; 8 bases map to TRBD1. Per the germline V gene, CDR1 is LGHNT and CDR2 is FRNRAP. The CDR3 sequence is 15 residues long. The V gene end was trimmed by 6 bases and the J gene end by 3 bases; junction bases not matched to a gene: 7. CDR3: CASGPDRGNNQPQHF. The CDR3 DNA reads TGTGCTAGTGGCCCTGACAGGGGTAACAATCAGCCCCAGCATTTT.

V usage is TRBV7-9 and J usage is TRBJ1-2, with D unclear. The ends were cut back, 5 bases at V and 4 bases at J, with 11 bases in the middle. CDR1 SEHNR and CDR2 FQNEAQ come from the germline V gene (reference sequence). The CDR3 has 13 residues. CDR3 residues: CASSPTPLYGYTF. The CDR3 nucleotides read TGTGCCAGCAGCCCCACTCCCCTCTATGGCTACACCTTC.

The chain couples TRBV6-5 to TRBJ2-7; 7 bases line up with TRBD2. Per the germline V gene, CDR1 is MNHEY and CDR2 is SVGAGI. Trimming cost V 1 base and J 1 base; bases outside gene matches: 7. The CDR3 has 16 residues. CDR3 sequence (DNA): TGTGCCAGCAGTTACTTTGGGACTAATCCGTCCTACGAGCAGTACTTC. It translates to CASSYFGTNPSYEQYF.

In its sample, this clone was seen once. The chain carries TRBV19 and TRBJ1-1; D is possibly TRBD1 (5 bases). Germline lookup yields CDR1 LNHDA and CDR2 SQIVND (reference sequence). V lost 3 bases and J lost 0, with 14 bases in between. The CDR3 covers 16 residues. The DNA for the CDR3 is TGTGCCAGTAGTATTCCCCCGGGCAGGGTGAACACTGAAGCTTTCTTT. It specifies CASSIPPGRVNTEAFF. The full variable domain, rest sourced from reference TRBV19 and TRBJ1-1, is DGGITQSPKYLFRKEGQNVTLSCEQNLNHDAMYWYRQDPGQGLRLIYYSQIVNDFQKGDIAEGYSVSREKKESFPLTVTSAQKNPTAFYLCASSIPPGRVNTEAFFGQGTRLTVV.

The chain uses TRBV19 and TRBJ1-1; 9 bases agree with TRBD1. Per germline, CDR1 LNHDA and CDR2 SQIVND (reference sequence). Trimming at V came to 6 bases and at J to 4 bases, leaving 18 bases not matched to a gene. CDR3 length: 18 residues. CDR3 nucleotides: TGTGCCAGTAGGAAAATACAGGGGGCCCACGAGACTGGCACTGAAGCTTTCTTT. It yields the protein CASRKIQGAHETGTEAFF.

The chain couples TRBV4-2 to TRBJ2-3; D gene ambiguous. The CDR3 spans 17 residues. The germline V gene has CDR1 LGHNA and CDR2 YNFKEQ. The V gene lost 0 bases and the J gene lost 2 bases, with 15 bases spanning the gap. The CDR3 nucleotides read TGTGCCAGCAGCCAAGATCCCTCGGGTAGCTACACAGATACGCAGTATTTT. It translates to CASSQDPSGSYTDTQYF.

The genes are TRBV13 and TRBJ2-5, with TRBD2 matching 9 bases. In germline, CDR1 is PRHDT, CDR2 FYEKMQ (reference sequence). The CDR3 is 15 amino acids. V shed 0 bases and J 2 bases; nucleotides not matched to a gene: 1. The CDR3 DNA follows: TGTGCCAGCAGCTTAGGCCTAGCGGGACAAGAGACCCAGTACTTC. Residues: CASSLGLAGQETQYF.

The chain combines TRBV5-1 with TRBJ2-1; 12 bases map to TRBD2. Germline CDR1 SGHRS, CDR2 YFSETQ. Trimming at V came to 4 bases and at J to 6 bases, leaving 5 bases not matched to a gene. The CDR3 contains 15 residues. In nucleotides, the CDR3 is TGCGCCAGCAGCCCGGGACTAGCGGGTACCAATGAGCAGTTCTTC. The encoded protein is CASSPGLAGTNEQFF.

The chain links TRBV5-4 to TRBJ1-2; TRBD1 matches 7 bases. The CDR3 covers 15 residues. The V gene's germline CDR1 is SGHNT and CDR2 YYREEE (reference sequence). The ends lost 5 bases at V and 6 bases at J; junction bases unmatched: 13. In DNA form, the CDR3 reads TGTGCCAGCAGGGAGGCTTCGGAGGGGGCGGATGGCTACACCTTC. Amino acids: CASREASEGADGYTF. The whole variable domain, remainder taken from reference TRBV5-4 and TRBJ1-2, is ETGVTQSPTHLIKTRGQQVTLRCSSQSGHNTVSWYQQALGQGPQFIFQYYREEENGRGNFPPRFSGLQFPNYSSELNVNALELDDSALYLCASREASEGADGYTFGSGTRLTVV.

This sequence joins TRBV6-1 and TRBJ2-5, with D perhaps matching TRBD2 (6 bases). V gave up 2 bases and J gave up 5 bases, with 18 bases separating them. The germline CDR1 and CDR2 sequences are MNHNS and SASEGT. CDR3 length: 16 amino acids. The CDR3: CASSEWDSQGWETQYF. CDR3 in DNA: TGTGCCAGCAGTGAATGGGACTCCCAAGGGTGGGAGACCCAGTACTTC.

The chain has TRBV7-9 and TRBJ1-6; perhaps TRBD1 as D (5 bases). Germline loops: CDR1 SEHNR, CDR2 FQNEAQ (reference sequence). The CDR3 runs to 14 residues. The V end was cut by 5 bases, the J end by 5 bases, with 10 bases between. The CDR3 sequence: CASSQRQHNSPLHF. The CDR3 DNA reads TGTGCCAGCAGCCAACGACAGCATAATTCACCCCTCCACTTT.

This clone was recorded once. The chain couples TRBV5-1 to TRBJ1-3, with 7 bases aligning to TRBD1. J was trimmed by 0 bases and V by 4 bases; bases with no gene match: 4. CDR1 is SGHRS, CDR2 YFSETQ, per germline. The CDR3 spans 15 residues. Here the CDR3 reads CASSDGTASGNTIYF. In DNA, the CDR3 is TGCGCCAGCAGCGACGGGACAGCCTCTGGAAACACCATATATTTT.

The rearrangement links TRBV5-1 to TRBJ2-1; 9 bases agree with TRBD2. Germline assignment: CDR1 SGHRS and CDR2 YFSETQ. The junction had 13 bases not matched to a gene; V was cut back by 3 bases and J by 3 bases. The CDR3 covers 18 residues. As DNA, the CDR3 is TGCGCCAGCAGCTCATTCCCCATAGCGGGAGTTGACTACAATGAGCAGTTCTTC. It codes for CASSSFPIAGVDYNEQFF.

The chain couples TRBV29-1 to TRBJ2-7; no reliable D call. Germline V gives CDR1 SQVTM, CDR2 ANQGSEA. This CDR3 comprises 13 residues. Trimming took 3 bases from V and 2 from J, leaving 11 bases between them. The DNA of the CDR3 is TGCAGCGTTGAGCAACAGCTTCCCTACGAGCAGTACTTC. It translates to CSVEQQLPYEQYF.

The chain has TRBV13 and TRBJ2-3, with 10 positions matching TRBD2. The CDR3 is 16 amino acids. J lost 1 base, V lost 5 bases, and 6 bases had no gene match. Germline V CDR1 and CDR2: PRHDT, FYEKMQ (reference sequence). The CDR3 reads CASSPIAGGGTDTQYF. For the CDR3, the DNA is TGTGCCAGCAGCCCAATAGCGGGAGGCGGCACAGATACGCAGTATTTT.

The gene calls are TRBV5-6 and TRBJ2-5; 13 bases map to TRBD2. Per germline, CDR1 SGHDT and CDR2 YYEEEE. The CDR3 has 17 amino acids. After removal of 4 bases from V and 5 bases from J, the junction contained 11 bases not matched to a gene. In DNA, the CDR3 is TGTGCCAGCAGCCCTTATGGGACTAGCGGGACGAAGGAGACCCAGTACTTC. It encodes CASSPYGTSGTKETQYF.

V usage is TRBV5-6 and J usage is TRBJ2-7, with 7 bases that match TRBD1. The CDR3 is 15 residues long. V shed 3 bases and J 6 bases; nucleotides not matched to a gene: 12. Germline V gene data show CDR1 as SGHDT and CDR2 as YYEEEE. DNA of the CDR3: TGTGCCAGCAGCTGGGGACAGACAACCTACGCCGAGCAGTACTTC. It codes for CASSWGQTTYAEQYF.

This clone is a singleton in its sample. The V call is TRBV2, the J call TRBJ1-1, with no clear D. Germline CDR1 is SNHLY and CDR2 is FYNNEI. This CDR3 comprises 14 residues. V was clipped by 0 bases and J by 8 bases, with 13 bases between them. In nucleotides, the CDR3 is TGTGCCAGCAGTGAAGCGCTTCGGGGTAGGGAAGCTTTCTTT. As protein: CASSEALRGREAFF.

The V call is TRBV30, the J call TRBJ1-1, with TRBD1 matching 8 bases. CDR1 is GTSNPN, CDR2 SVGIG, per germline (reference sequence). V trimming: 5 bases; J trimming: 7 bases; junction bases outside the gene matches: 6. The CDR3 runs to 12 residues. This chain's CDR3 is CAWGTGVGEAFF. As DNA, the CDR3 is TGTGCCTGGGGGACAGGAGTTGGTGAAGCTTTCTTT.